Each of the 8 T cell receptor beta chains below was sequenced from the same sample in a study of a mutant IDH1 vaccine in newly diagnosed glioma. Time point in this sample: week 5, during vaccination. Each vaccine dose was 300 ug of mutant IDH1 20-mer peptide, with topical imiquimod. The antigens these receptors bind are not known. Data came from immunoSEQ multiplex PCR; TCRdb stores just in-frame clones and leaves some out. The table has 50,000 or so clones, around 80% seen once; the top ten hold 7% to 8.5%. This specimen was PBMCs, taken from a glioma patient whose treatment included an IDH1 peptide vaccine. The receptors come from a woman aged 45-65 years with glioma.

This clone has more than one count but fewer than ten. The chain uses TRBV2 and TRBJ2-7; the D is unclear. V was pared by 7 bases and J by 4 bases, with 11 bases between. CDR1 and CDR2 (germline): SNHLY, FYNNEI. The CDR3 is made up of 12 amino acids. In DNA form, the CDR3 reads TGTGCCAGCAAGGCCAGTCGGTACGAGCAGTACTTC. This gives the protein CASKASRYEQYF.

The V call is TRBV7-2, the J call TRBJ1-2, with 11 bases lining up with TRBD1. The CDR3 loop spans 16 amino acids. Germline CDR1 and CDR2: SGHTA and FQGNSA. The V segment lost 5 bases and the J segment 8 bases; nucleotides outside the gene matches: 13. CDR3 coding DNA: TGTGCCAGCAGCGAAAGCCTCGGACAGGGGGCTCGCGGCTACACCTTC. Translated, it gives CASSESLGQGARGYTF.

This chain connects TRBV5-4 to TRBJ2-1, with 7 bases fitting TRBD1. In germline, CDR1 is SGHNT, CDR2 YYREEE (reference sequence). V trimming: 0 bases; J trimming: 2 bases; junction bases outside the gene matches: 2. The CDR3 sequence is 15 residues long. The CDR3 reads CASSLEGGAYNEQFF. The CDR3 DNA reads TGTGCCAGCAGCTTGGAAGGGGGCGCCTACAATGAGCAGTTCTTC.

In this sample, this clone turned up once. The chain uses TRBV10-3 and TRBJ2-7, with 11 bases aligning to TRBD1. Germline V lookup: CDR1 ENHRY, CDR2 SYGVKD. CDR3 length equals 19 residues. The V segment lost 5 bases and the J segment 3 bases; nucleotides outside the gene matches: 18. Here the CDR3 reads CAISNRTGTGGGLHYEQYF. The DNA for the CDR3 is TGTGCCATCAGTAATCGGACAGGGACAGGGGGGGGTTTACACTACGAGCAGTACTTC.

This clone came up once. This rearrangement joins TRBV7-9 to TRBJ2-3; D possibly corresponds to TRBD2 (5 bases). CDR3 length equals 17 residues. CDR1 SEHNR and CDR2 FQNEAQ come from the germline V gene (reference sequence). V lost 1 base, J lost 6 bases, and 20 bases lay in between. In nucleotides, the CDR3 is TGTGCCAGCAGCTTAGGATCGGGAACGGGCGAACGGGATACGCAGTATTTT. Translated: CASSLGSGTGERDTQYF.

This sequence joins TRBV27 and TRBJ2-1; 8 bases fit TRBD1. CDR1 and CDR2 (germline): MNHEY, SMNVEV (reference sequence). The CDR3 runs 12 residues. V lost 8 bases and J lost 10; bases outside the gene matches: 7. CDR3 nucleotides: TGTGCCAGCGGGACAGGAATTAACGAGCAGTTCTTC. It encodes CASGTGINEQFF.

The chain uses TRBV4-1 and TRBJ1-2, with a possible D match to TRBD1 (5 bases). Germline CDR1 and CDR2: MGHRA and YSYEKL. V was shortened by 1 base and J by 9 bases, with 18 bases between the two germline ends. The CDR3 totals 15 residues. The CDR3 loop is CASSQGGGGAESYTF. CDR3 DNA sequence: TGCGCCAGCAGCCAAGGGGGCGGGGGTGCCGAGAGCTACACCTTC.

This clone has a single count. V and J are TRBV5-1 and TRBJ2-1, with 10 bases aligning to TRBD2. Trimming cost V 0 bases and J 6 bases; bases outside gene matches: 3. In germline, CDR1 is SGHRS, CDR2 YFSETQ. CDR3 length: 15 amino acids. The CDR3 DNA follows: TGCGCCAGCAGCTTGGGGTCTAGCGGGGGCAATGAGCAGTTCTTC. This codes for CASSLGSSGGNEQFF.